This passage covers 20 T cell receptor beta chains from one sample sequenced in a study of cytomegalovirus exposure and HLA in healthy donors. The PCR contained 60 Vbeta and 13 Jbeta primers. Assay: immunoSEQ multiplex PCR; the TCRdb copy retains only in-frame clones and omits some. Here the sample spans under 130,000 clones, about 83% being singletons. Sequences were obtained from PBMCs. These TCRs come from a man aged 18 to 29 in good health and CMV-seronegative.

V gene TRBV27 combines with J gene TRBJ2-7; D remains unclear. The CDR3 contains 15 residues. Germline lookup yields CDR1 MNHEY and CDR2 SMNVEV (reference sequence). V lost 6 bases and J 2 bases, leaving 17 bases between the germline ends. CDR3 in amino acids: CASSPTTRGTYEQYF. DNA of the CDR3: TGTGCCAGCAGCCCCACGACGCGCGGCACCTACGAGCAGTACTTC.

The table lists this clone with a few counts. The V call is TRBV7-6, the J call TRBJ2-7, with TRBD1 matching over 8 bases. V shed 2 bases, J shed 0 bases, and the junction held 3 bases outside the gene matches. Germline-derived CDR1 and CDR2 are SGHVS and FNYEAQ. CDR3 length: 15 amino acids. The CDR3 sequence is CASSLRTGSSYEQYF. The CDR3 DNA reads TGTGCCAGCAGCTTACGGACAGGGAGCTCCTACGAGCAGTACTTC.

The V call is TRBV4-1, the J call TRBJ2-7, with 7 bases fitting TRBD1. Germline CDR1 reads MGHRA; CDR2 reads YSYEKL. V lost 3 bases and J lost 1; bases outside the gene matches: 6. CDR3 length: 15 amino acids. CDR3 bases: TGCGCCAGCAGCCAGGGCGCAGGGGGTTCCTACGAGCAGTACTTC. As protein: CASSQGAGGSYEQYF.

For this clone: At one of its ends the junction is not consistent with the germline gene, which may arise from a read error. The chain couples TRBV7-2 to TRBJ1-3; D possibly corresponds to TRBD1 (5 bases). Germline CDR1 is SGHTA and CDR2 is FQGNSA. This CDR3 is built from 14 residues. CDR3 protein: CASSLATGGEVKDF. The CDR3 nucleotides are TGTGCCAGCAGCTTAGCGACTGGGGGGGAGGTTAAGGATTTT.

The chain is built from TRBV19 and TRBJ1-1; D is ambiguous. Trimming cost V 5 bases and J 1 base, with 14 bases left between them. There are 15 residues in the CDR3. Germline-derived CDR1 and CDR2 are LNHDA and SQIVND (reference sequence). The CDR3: CASSQSPEGNTEAFF. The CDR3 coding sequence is TGTGCCAGTAGTCAGTCCCCGGAGGGGAACACTGAAGCTTTCTTT.

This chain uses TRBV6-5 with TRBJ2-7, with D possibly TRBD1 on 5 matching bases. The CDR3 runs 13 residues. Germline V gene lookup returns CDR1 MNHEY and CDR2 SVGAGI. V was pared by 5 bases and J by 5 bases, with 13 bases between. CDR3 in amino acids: CASSEVGRDEQYF. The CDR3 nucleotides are TGTGCCAGCAGTGAAGTAGGCAGGGACGAGCAGTACTTC.

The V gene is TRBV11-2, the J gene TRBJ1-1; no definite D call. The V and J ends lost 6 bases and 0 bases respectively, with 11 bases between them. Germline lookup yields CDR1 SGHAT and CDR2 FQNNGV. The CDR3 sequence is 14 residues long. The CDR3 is CASRSGSMNTEAFF. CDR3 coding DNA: TGTGCCAGCAGGTCGGGATCTATGAACACTGAAGCTTTCTTT.

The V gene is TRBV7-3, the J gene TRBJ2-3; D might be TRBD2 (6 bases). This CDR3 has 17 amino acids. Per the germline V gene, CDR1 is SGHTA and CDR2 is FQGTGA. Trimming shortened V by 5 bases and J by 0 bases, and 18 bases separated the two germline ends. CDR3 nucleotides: TGTGCCAGCAGCCCCAACGGGATGCGGGAAAGCACAGATACGCAGTATTTT. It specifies CASSPNGMRESTDTQYF.

The CDR3: CASSLVLTDTQYF. CDR3 DNA: TGTGCCAGCAGCTTGGTTCTGACAGATACGCAGTATTTT. This chain joins TRBV5-4 and TRBJ2-3; D call uncertain. The length of the CDR3 is 13 residues. V was clipped by 0 bases and J by 3 bases, with 5 bases between them. Germline V gene data show CDR1 as SGHNT and CDR2 as YYREEE (reference sequence).

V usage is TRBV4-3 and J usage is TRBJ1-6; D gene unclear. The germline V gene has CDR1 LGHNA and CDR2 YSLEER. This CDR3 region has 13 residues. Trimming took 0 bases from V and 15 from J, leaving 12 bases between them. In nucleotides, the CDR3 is TGCGCCAGCAGCCAAGATTGGGCGCGGGACCTCCACTTT. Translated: CASSQDWARDLHF.

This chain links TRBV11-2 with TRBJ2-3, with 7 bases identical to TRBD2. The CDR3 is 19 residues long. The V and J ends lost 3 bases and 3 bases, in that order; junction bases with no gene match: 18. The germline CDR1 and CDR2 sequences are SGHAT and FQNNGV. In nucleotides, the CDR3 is TGTGCCAGCAGCTTGGGCTCGGGGGGAGGGACCCTTAGGACAGATACGCAGTATTTT. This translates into CASSLGSGGGTLRTDTQYF.

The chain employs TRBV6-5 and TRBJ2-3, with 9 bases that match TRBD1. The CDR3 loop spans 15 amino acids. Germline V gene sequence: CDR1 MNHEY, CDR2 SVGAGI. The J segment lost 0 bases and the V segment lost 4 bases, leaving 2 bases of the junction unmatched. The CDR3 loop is CASSSGQGSTDTQYF. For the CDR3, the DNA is TGTGCCAGCAGTTCAGGACAGGGGAGCACAGATACGCAGTATTTT.

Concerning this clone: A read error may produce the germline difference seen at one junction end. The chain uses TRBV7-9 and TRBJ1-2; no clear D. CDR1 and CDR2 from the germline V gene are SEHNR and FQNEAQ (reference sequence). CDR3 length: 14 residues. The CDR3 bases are TGTTCCAGCAGCTCAGAGGTGTCAGTCTATGGCTACACCTTC. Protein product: CSSSSEVSVYGYTF.

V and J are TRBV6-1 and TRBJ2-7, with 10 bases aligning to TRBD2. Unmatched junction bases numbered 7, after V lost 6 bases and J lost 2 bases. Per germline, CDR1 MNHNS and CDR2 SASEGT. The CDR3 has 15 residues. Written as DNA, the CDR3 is TGTGCCAGCAGCCCCCAGCGGGAGGGGGCCTACGAGCAGTACTTC. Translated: CASSPQREGAYEQYF.

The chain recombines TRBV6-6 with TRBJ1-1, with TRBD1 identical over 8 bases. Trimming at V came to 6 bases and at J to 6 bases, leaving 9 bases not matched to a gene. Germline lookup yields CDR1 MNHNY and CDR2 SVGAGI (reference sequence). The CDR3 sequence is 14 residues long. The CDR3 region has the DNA TGTGCCAGCAGCCTCATCGACAGGGGCGCTGAAGCTTTCTTT. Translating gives CASSLIDRGAEAFF.

CDR3 sequence reads: CASPPLTGRNTEAFF. The CDR3 DNA reads as TGTGCCAGCCCTCCCCTGACAGGGAGGAACACTGAAGCTTTCTTT. V and J are TRBV28 and TRBJ1-1; TRBD1 aligns across 7 bases. Germline assignment: CDR1 MDHEN and CDR2 SYDVKM. This CDR3 spans 15 amino acids. Unmatched junction bases numbered 10, after V lost 8 bases and J lost 1 base.

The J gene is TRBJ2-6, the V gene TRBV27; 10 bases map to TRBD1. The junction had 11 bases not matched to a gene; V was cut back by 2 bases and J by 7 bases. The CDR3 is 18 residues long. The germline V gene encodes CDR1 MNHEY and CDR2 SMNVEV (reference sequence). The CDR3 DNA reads TGTGCCAGCAGTTTACTGGGGACAGGGGTTCTGGGAGCCAACGTCCTGACTTTC. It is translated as CASSLLGTGVLGANVLTF.

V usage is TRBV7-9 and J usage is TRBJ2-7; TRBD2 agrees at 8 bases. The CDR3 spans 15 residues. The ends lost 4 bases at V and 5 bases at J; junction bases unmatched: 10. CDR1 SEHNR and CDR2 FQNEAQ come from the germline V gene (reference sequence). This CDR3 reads CASSYLSGSNNEQYF. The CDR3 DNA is TGTGCCAGCAGCTATTTAAGCGGGAGTAACAACGAGCAGTACTTC.

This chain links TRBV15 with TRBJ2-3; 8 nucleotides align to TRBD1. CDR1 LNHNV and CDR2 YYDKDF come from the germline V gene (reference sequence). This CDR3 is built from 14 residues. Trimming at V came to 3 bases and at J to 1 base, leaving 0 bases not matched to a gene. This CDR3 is CATSRTGGTDTQYF. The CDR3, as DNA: TGTGCCACCAGCAGGACAGGGGGCACAGATACGCAGTATTTT.

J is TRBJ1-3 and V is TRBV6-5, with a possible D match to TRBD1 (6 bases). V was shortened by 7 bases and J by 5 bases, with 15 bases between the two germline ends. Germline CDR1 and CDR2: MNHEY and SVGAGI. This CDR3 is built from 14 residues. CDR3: CASTKGQGRNTIYF. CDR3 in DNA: TGTGCCAGCACTAAGGGCCAGGGGAGAAACACCATATATTTT.